Presented here are 32 T cell receptor beta chains from one specimen sequenced in a study of shared clonotypes between healthy human individuals. Using immunoSEQ multiplex PCR, the repertoire was profiled, and TCRdb retains in-frame clones only, with some absent. The table has millions of clones, 85% to 95% seen once. What was sequenced was naive CD4+ T cells sorted from blood. Regarding subset: CD45RA+ positively selected. The receptors were gathered from a young man in good health.

This clone was recorded only once. The genes are TRBV14 and TRBJ1-2, with 7 bases lining up with TRBD1. With V trimmed by 4 bases and J by 8 bases, 13 bases remained unmatched. CDR3 length equals 15 residues. Germline CDR1 reads SGHDN; CDR2 reads FVKESK. As DNA, the CDR3 is TGTGCCAGCAGCCTACAGGGACAGTCGATGAGGGGCTACACCTTC. It yields the protein CASSLQGQSMRGYTF.

The chain recombines TRBV7-2 with TRBJ1-4; D not certain. The CDR3 length is 15 residues. Trimming cost V 4 bases and J 0 bases, with 9 bases left between them. Germline values: CDR1 SGHTA, CDR2 FQGNSA. CDR3 residues: CASSSTWATNEKLFF. CDR3 in DNA: TGTGCCAGCAGCTCCACTTGGGCAACTAATGAAAAACTGTTTTTT.

This clone came up once. The chain uses TRBV20-1 and TRBJ2-1; D ambiguous. The V end was cut by 5 bases, the J end by 4 bases, with 6 bases between. The CDR3 has 11 residues. Germline V lookup: CDR1 DFQATT, CDR2 SNEGSKA (reference sequence). The CDR3 DNA is TGCAGTGCTGGAAATTACAATGAGCAGTTCTTC. It is translated as CSAGNYNEQFF.

This chain connects TRBV10-3 to TRBJ1-4; tentatively, D is TRBD1 (5 bases). The germline CDR1 and CDR2 sequences are ENHRY and SYGVKD. This CDR3 is built from 16 residues. Trimming removed 3 bases from V and 3 bases from J, with 14 bases in between. The CDR3 here is CAISESGIPANEKLFF. In DNA, the CDR3 is TGTGCCATCAGTGAATCAGGGATACCCGCTAATGAAAAACTGTTTTTT.

The chain has TRBV10-1 and TRBJ2-3, with D possibly being TRBD2 (6 bases). Per germline, CDR1 WNHNN and CDR2 SYGVQD (reference sequence). CDR3 length equals 15 residues. The ends were cut back, 5 bases at V and 3 bases at J, with 15 bases in the middle. This CDR3 is CASSFAGQSTDTQYF. The CDR3 DNA is TGCGCCAGCAGTTTTGCGGGGCAGTCGACAGATACGCAGTATTTT.

CDR3 residues: CASSLSGLNNEQFF. CDR3 in DNA: TGTGCCAGCAGCCTTTCGGGACTTAACAATGAGCAGTTCTTC. The chain couples TRBV9 to TRBJ2-1; perhaps TRBD2 as D (6 bases). Trimming left V 4 bases short and J 5 bases short, with 13 bases between. Germline CDR1 and CDR2: SGDLS and YYNGEE. The CDR3 spans 14 residues.

Comments on this clone: The sample contains more than one DNA sequence encoding this CDR3. J is TRBJ1-5 and V is TRBV18; the match to TRBD1 covers 11 bases. This CDR3 has 15 residues. Germline assignment: CDR1 KGHSH and CDR2 LQKENI. The V gene end was trimmed by 6 bases and the J gene end by 1 base; junction bases not matched to a gene: 2. CDR3 sequence (DNA): TGTGCCAGCTCCGGACAGGGGGCAAGCAATCAGCCCCAGCATTTT. Translation gives CASSGQGASNQPQHF.

This chain connects TRBV18 to TRBJ1-5; TRBD1 agrees at 9 bases. Germline values: CDR1 KGHSH, CDR2 LQKENI. The CDR3 runs to 16 residues. The J segment lost 7 bases and the V segment lost 3 bases, leaving 10 bases of the junction unmatched. CDR3 sequence reads: CASSPTTGGAGQPQHF. The CDR3 DNA sequence: TGTGCCAGCTCACCGACAACAGGGGGCGCGGGGCAGCCCCAGCATTTT.

The J gene is TRBJ1-2, the V gene TRBV7-2, with D perhaps TRBD1 (6 bases). Germline V gives CDR1 SGHTA, CDR2 FQGNSA. The CDR3 contains 14 residues. V lost 3 bases, J lost 4 bases, and 12 bases lay in between. CDR3 DNA sequence: TGTGCCAGCAGCTTGGGGCGGGGGCGCTATGGCTACACCTTC. Amino acid sequence: CASSLGRGRYGYTF.

The genes are TRBV11-2 and TRBJ2-3; D gene ambiguous. Germline V lookup: CDR1 SGHAT, CDR2 FQNNGV. This CDR3 has 12 amino acids. The V end lost 4 bases, the J end lost 2 bases, and 4 bases lay between the germline ends. CDR3 amino acids: CASSSFTDTQYF. The CDR3, as DNA: TGTGCCAGCAGCTCCTTCACAGATACGCAGTATTTT.

The chain is built from TRBV6-1 and TRBJ2-1, with 7 bases identical to TRBD2. The ends lost 3 bases at V and 5 bases at J; junction bases unmatched: 7. The CDR3 extends over 15 amino acids. Germline CDR1 MNHNS, CDR2 SASEGT. The CDR3 DNA reads as TGTGCCAGCAGTGACAGTTCAGCGGGGAACAATGAGCAGTTCTTC. Amino acid sequence: CASSDSSAGNNEQFF.

This chain uses TRBV7-8 with TRBJ2-1, with 7 bases identical to TRBD2. CDR1 is SGHVS and CDR2 is FQNEAQ in the germline V gene. Trimming cost V 4 bases and J 4 bases; bases outside gene matches: 4. The CDR3 contains 14 residues. For the CDR3, the DNA is TGTGCCAGCAGCTCAGAGCGGGGTTACAATGAGCAGTTCTTC. Protein product: CASSSERGYNEQFF. The whole variable domain, remainder taken from reference TRBV7-8 and TRBJ2-1, is GAGVSQSPRYKVAKRGQDVALRCDPISGHVSLFWYQQALGQGPEFLTYFQNEAQLDKSGLPSDRFFAERPEGSVSTLKIQRTQQEDSAVYLCASSSERGYNEQFFGPGTRLTVL.

This clone was seen only a few times. J is TRBJ2-5 and V is TRBV5-1; 7 bases match TRBD2. Looked up from germline, CDR1 is SGHRS and CDR2 is YFSETQ. The trim removed 0 bases at V and 2 bases at J, leaving 7 bases unmatched. The CDR3 runs 16 residues. This CDR3 reads CASSLDPAGIQETQYF. As DNA, the CDR3 is TGCGCCAGCAGCTTGGATCCAGCGGGGATACAAGAGACCCAGTACTTC.

This clone was detected only once. This specimen includes other DNA sequences encoding the same CDR3. The J gene is TRBJ2-7, the V gene TRBV7-9, with 12 bases matching TRBD2. Germline V gene lookup returns CDR1 SEHNR and CDR2 FQNEAQ (reference sequence). This CDR3 has 15 residues. Trimming cost V 3 bases and J 1 base; bases outside gene matches: 1. The CDR3 loop reads CASSLGLAGSYEQYF. The CDR3 DNA reads TGTGCCAGCAGCTTGGGACTAGCGGGTTCCTACGAGCAGTACTTC.

The chain employs TRBV10-1 and TRBJ1-5, with no clear D. The V and J ends lost 1 base and 8 bases respectively, with 21 bases between them. The germline CDR1 and CDR2 sequences are WNHNN and SYGVQD (reference sequence). The CDR3 consists of 17 residues. The CDR3 DNA follows: TGCGCCAGCAGTGAGTACACCACCGAGGGAAAAATGAAGCCCCAGCATTTT. It encodes CASSEYTTEGKMKPQHF.

J is TRBJ1-1 and V is TRBV7-3, with TRBD1 as a possible D gene (5 bases). Germline loops: CDR1 SGHTA, CDR2 FQGTGA. Trimming stripped 1 base from V and 0 bases from J, with 12 bases between. The CDR3 is made up of 16 amino acids. In DNA form, the CDR3 reads TGTGCCAGCAGCTTAAGGGGCGGGACCATGAACACTGAAGCTTTCTTT. It codes for CASSLRGGTMNTEAFF. Full variable domain (missing parts from reference TRBV7-3 and TRBJ1-1): GAGVSQTPSNKVTEKGKYVELRCDPISGHTALYWYRQSLGQGPEFLIYFQGTGAADDSGLPNDRFFAVRPEGSVSTLKIQRTERGDSAVYLCASSLRGGTMNTEAFFGQGTRLTVV.

Turning to this clone: The same CDR3 also results from other DNA sequences found in this sample. The CDR3 sequence: CASSYIRNTEAFF. CDR3 nucleotides: TGTGCCAGCAGTTATATACGGAACACTGAAGCTTTCTTT. The chain carries TRBV6-6 and TRBJ1-1; no definite D call. Germline V lookup: CDR1 MNHNY, CDR2 SVGAGI (reference sequence). The CDR3 is made up of 13 amino acids. Deletions cut 3 bases from V and 1 base from J, with 6 bases between.

As DNA, the CDR3 is TGTGCCAGCAGATGCCCCGGGACTGTGAACACTGAAGCTTTCTTT. Residues: CASRCPGTVNTEAFF. This sequence joins TRBV21-1 and TRBJ1-1. TRBV21-1 is designated a pseudogene. This CDR3 region has 15 residues.

The chain uses TRBV15 and TRBJ2-7; D gene uncertain. The V end lost 3 bases, the J end lost 8 bases, and 8 bases lay between the germline ends. The CDR3 loop spans 11 amino acids. CDR1 and CDR2 (germline): LNHNV, YYDKDF (reference sequence). CDR3 protein: CATSRPAQQYF. As DNA, the CDR3 is TGTGCCACCAGCAGGCCCGCACAGCAGTACTTC.

This chain links TRBV6-5 with TRBJ2-2, with 7 positions matching TRBD2. From germline, CDR1 is MNHEY and CDR2 SVGAGI. This CDR3 comprises 13 residues. J gave up 5 bases and V 7 bases, and 4 bases lay outside the gene matches. The CDR3 sequence: CASTMGGTGELFF. The CDR3 bases are TGTGCCAGCACTATGGGGGGGACCGGGGAGCTGTTTTTT.

This clone was recorded once. The CDR3 spells CASSFADNYNEQFF. In DNA, the CDR3 is TGTGCCAGCAGTTTCGCCGACAACTACAATGAGCAGTTCTTC. The rearrangement links TRBV28 to TRBJ2-1, with no clear D. The V and J ends lost 3 bases and 3 bases respectively, with 9 bases between them. Germline CDR1 reads MDHEN; CDR2 reads SYDVKM. CDR3 length equals 14 residues.

This chain connects TRBV9 to TRBJ2-3, with 7 bases identical to TRBD2. The CDR3 extends over 14 amino acids. Germline V gene data show CDR1 as SGDLS and CDR2 as YYNGEE. Trimming cost V 5 bases and J 2 bases; bases outside gene matches: 5. The chain's CDR3 is CASRRGLYTDTQYF. The CDR3 DNA is TGTGCCAGCAGGCGGGGGTTATACACAGATACGCAGTATTTT.

The chain employs TRBV12-5 and TRBJ2-5; 7 bases line up with TRBD1. With 6 bases clipped from V and 3 bases from J, the junction kept 4 bases outside the gene matches. The V gene's germline CDR1 is LGHNT and CDR2 FRNRAP. This CDR3 has 13 amino acids. CDR3: CASGTGWKETQYF. The DNA for the CDR3 is TGTGCTAGTGGGACAGGGTGGAAAGAGACCCAGTACTTC.

The CDR3 DNA reads TGTGCCAGCAGCTTGACGGCTTTACAGCCCCAGCATTTT. It yields the protein CASSLTALQPQHF. The J gene is TRBJ1-5, the V gene TRBV7-2; D not resolved. The V and J ends lost 3 bases and 7 bases respectively, with 10 bases between them. CDR1 and CDR2 from the germline V gene are SGHTA and FQGNSA. The CDR3 sequence is 13 residues long.

The chain couples TRBV2 to TRBJ2-3, with D unclear. V was trimmed by 6 bases and J by 8 bases, leaving 18 bases between them. CDR1 SNHLY and CDR2 FYNNEI come from the germline V gene. CDR3 size: 14 residues. This chain's CDR3 is CASRTALGSGTQYF. CDR3 coding DNA: TGTGCCAGCAGGACCGCTCTGGGGTCAGGTACGCAGTATTTT.

This chain links TRBV7-8 with TRBJ1-2; D is perhaps TRBD1 (6 bases). The CDR3 is 14 amino acids. Trimming removed 5 bases at V and 7 bases at J, with 17 bases between. Per germline, CDR1 SGHVS and CDR2 FQNEAQ. The CDR3 DNA sequence: TGTGCCAGCAGCCAACAAACAGGGACGGGTGGCTACACCTTC. This codes for CASSQQTGTGGYTF.

With respect to this clone: The same CDR3 arises from other DNA sequences in this sample as well. The V gene is TRBV5-1, the J gene TRBJ1-4; TRBD1 agrees at 8 bases. Looked up from germline, CDR1 is SGHRS and CDR2 is YFSETQ. J gave up 7 bases and V 0 bases, and 5 bases lay outside the gene matches. The CDR3 consists of 15 residues. The CDR3 reads CASSLEGTGVEKLFF. In DNA, the CDR3 is TGCGCCAGCAGCTTGGAGGGGACAGGTGTTGAAAAACTGTTTTTT.

This chain joins TRBV6-6 and TRBJ1-4; D is perhaps TRBD1 (6 bases). The CDR3 length is 16 residues. The V end lost 6 bases, the J end lost 0 bases, and 14 bases lay between the germline ends. CDR1 and CDR2 from the germline V gene are MNHNY and SVGAGI (reference sequence). CDR3 region: CASSSTGLATNEKLFF. CDR3 DNA sequence: TGTGCCAGCAGCTCAACAGGGCTGGCAACTAATGAAAAACTGTTTTTT.

The rearrangement joins TRBV11-3 to TRBJ2-1, with 14 bases that match TRBD2. Germline lookup yields CDR1 SGHNT and CDR2 YENEEA. V trimming: 4 bases; J trimming: 10 bases; junction bases outside the gene matches: 6. The CDR3 consists of 15 residues. The DNA for the CDR3 is TGTGCCAGCAGCTCGACTAGCGGGGGGGCACGGGAGCAGTTCTTC. It encodes CASSSTSGGAREQFF.

This clone was picked up one time. The V and J genes are TRBV9 and TRBJ1-6, with 11 positions matching TRBD1. V was pared by 4 bases and J by 9 bases, with 6 bases of the junction left unmatched. The CDR3 is 15 amino acids. The germline V gene encodes CDR1 SGDLS and CDR2 YYNGEE. The chain's CDR3 is CASSPPGTGGSPLHF. The CDR3 region has the DNA TGTGCCAGCAGCCCTCCCGGGACAGGGGGTTCACCCCTCCACTTT.

This clone was detected once. V is TRBV19 and J is TRBJ1-4; D ambiguous. This CDR3 region has 13 residues. The germline CDR1 and CDR2 sequences are LNHDA and SQIVND (reference sequence). V dropped 8 bases and J dropped 8 bases, with 15 bases sitting between them. CDR3 DNA sequence: TGTGCCAGTGCCGACCAGTACGGGGAAAAACTGTTTTTT. It specifies CASADQYGEKLFF.

V and J are TRBV28 and TRBJ1-1; 8 nucleotides match TRBD1. Germline CDR1 reads MDHEN; CDR2 reads SYDVKM. The length of the CDR3 is 18 residues. Trimming cost V 6 bases and J 2 bases; bases outside gene matches: 17. The CDR3 bases are TGTGCCAGCAGCCTCACCCTCGGGCAGGGGGCTATAAACACTGAAGCTTTCTTT. Protein: CASSLTLGQGAINTEAFF.